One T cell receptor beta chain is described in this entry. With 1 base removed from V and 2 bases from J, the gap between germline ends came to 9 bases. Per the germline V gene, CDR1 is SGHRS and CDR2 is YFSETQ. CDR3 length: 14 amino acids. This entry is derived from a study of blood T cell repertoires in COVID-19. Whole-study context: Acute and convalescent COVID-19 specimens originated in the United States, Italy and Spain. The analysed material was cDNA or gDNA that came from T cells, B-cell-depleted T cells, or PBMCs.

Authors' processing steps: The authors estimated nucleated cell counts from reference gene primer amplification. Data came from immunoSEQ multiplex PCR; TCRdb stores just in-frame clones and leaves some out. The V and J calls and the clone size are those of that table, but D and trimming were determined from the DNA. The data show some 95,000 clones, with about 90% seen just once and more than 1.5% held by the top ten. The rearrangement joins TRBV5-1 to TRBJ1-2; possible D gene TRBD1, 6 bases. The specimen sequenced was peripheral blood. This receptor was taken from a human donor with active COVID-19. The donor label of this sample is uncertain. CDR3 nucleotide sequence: TGCGCCAGCAGCTTGTTGCAGGGGAACTATGGCTACACCTTC. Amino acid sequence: CASSLLQGNYGYTF.